This T cell receptor (beta chain) was identified in a study of shared clonotypes between healthy human individuals. Naive CD8 isolation took CD45RO-negative cells positively selected for CCR7 and excluded terminally differentiated effector memory CD45RA+ cells. Nashville, Tennessee was home to all donors, each a Caucasian adult. From germline, CDR1 is MNHNS and CDR2 SASEGT. Trimming left V 10 bases short and J 7 bases short, with 16 bases between. The CDR3 totals 12 residues. Sequencing was performed with immunoSEQ multiplex PCR; in TCRdb, only in-frame clones are kept and a portion is missing. Seen here are a few million clones, 80% to 95% observed once, and the top ten hold around 1.7%.

The V gene is TRBV6-1, the J gene TRBJ1-2; possible D gene TRBD1, 5 bases. This sequence originates from a man between 18 and 29 years old in good health. Some clones in this sample may be carry-over from other donors' samples. Material: naive CD8+ T cells from PBMCs. The CDR3 here is CANGLGTVGYTF. Written as DNA, the CDR3 is TGTGCCAACGGTCTCGGGACGGTTGGCTACACCTTC.